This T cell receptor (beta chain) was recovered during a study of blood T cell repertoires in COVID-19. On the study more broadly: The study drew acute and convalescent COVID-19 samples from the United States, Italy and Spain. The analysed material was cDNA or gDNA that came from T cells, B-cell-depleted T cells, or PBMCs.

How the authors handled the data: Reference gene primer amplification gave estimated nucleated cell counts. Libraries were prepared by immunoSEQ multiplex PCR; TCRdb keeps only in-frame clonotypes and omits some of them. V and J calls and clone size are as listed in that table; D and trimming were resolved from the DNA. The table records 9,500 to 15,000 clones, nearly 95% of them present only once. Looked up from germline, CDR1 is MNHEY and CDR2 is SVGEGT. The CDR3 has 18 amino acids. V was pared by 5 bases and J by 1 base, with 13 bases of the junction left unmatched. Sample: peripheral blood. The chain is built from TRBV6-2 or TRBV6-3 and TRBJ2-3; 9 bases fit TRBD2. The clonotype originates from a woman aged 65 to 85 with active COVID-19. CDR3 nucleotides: TGTGCCAGCAGTACCCAACCCACTCTAGCGGGACGCACAGATACGCAGTATTTT. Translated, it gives CASSTQPTLAGRTDTQYF.